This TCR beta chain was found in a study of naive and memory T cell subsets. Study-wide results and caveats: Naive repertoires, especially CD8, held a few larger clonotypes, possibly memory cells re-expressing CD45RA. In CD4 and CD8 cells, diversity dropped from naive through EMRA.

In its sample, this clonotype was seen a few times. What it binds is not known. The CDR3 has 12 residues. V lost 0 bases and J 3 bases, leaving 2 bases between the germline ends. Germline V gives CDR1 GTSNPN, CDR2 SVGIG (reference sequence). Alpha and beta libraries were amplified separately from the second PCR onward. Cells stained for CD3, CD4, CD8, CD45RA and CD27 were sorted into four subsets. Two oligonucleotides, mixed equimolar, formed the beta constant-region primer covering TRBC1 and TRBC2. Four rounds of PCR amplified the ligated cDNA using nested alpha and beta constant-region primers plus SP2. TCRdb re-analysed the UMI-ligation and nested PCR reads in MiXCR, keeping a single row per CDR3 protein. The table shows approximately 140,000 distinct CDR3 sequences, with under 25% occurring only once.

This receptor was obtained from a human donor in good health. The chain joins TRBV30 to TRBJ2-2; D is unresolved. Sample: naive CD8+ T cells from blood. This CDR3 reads CAWSVDTGELFF. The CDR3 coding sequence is TGTGCCTGGAGTGTGGACACCGGGGAGCTGTTTTTT.